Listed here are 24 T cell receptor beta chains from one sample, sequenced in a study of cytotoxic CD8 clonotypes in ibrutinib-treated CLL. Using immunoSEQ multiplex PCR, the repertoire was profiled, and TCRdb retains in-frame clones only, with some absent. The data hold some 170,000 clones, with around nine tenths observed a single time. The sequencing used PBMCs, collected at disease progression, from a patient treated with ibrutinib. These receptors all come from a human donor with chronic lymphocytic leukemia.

CDR3 residues: CASSLDPHGELFF. In DNA, the CDR3 is TGTGCCAGCAGCCTGGACCCGCACGGGGAGCTGTTTTTT. The chain uses TRBV11-3 and TRBJ2-2; D is uncertain. This CDR3 has 13 residues. V lost 5 bases and J lost 7, with 11 bases in between. Germline CDR1 and CDR2: SGHNT and YENEEA. Based on the CDR3 plus reference TRBV11-3 and TRBJ2-2, the full variable domain is EAGVVQSPRYKIIEKKQPVAFWCNPISGHNTLYWYLQNLGQGPELLIRYENEEAVDDSQLPKDRFSAERLKGVDSTLKIQPAELGDSAVYLCASSLDPHGELFFGEGSRLTVL.

The CDR3 DNA reads TGTGCCAGCAGTCTGGGGACTAGCGGCACAGATACGCAGTATTTT. The encoded protein is CASSLGTSGTDTQYF. This chain uses TRBV28 with TRBJ2-3, with TRBD2 identical over 10 bases. This CDR3 contains 15 residues. Per germline, CDR1 MDHEN and CDR2 SYDVKM. Unmatched junction bases numbered 3, after V lost 5 bases and J lost 1 base.

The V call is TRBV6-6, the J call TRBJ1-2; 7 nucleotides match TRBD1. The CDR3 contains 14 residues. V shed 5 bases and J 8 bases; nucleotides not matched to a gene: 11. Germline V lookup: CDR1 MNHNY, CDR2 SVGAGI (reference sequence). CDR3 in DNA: TGTGCCAGCAGTCCATTGACAGGGAGGGAGGGCTACACCTTC. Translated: CASSPLTGREGYTF.

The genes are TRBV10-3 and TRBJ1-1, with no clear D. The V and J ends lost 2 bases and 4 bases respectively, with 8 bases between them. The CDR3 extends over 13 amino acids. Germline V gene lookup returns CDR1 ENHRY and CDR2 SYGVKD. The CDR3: CAISERSGTEAFF. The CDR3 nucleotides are TGTGCCATCAGTGAGAGATCAGGCACTGAAGCTTTCTTT.

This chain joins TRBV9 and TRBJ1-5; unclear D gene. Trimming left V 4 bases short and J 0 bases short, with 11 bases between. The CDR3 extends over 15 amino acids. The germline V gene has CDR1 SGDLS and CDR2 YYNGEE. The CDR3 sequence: CASSFRGDSNQPQHF. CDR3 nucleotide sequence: TGTGCCAGCAGCTTTCGTGGGGATAGCAATCAGCCCCAGCATTTT.

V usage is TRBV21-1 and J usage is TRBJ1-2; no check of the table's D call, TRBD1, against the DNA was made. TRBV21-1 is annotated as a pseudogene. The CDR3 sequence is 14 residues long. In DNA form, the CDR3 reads TGTGCCAGCAGCCCCACTCCAGGCTCTCACGGCTACACCTTC. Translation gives CASSPTPGSHGYTF.

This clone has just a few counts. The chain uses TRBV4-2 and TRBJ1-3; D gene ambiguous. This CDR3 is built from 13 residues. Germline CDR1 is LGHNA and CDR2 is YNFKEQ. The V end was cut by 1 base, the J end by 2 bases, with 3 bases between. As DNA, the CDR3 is TGTGCCAGCAGCCAAGTGGCTGGAAACACCATATATTTT. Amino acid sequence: CASSQVAGNTIYF.

CDR3 in amino acids: CASSDPTTGYYGYTF. The CDR3 DNA follows: TGTGCCAGCAGTGACCCGACCACTGGGTACTATGGCTACACCTTC. The V and J genes are TRBV28 and TRBJ1-2, with no clear D. Trimming shortened V by 5 bases and J by 3 bases, and 16 bases separated the two germline ends. The CDR3 has 15 residues. Germline CDR1 and CDR2: MDHEN and SYDVKM.

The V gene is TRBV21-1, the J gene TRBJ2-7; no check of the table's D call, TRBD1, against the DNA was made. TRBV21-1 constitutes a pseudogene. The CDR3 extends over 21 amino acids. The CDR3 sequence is CASSKNVAVRSPRGIYYEQYF. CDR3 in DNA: TGTGCCAGCAGCAAAAATGTGGCGGTTCGGTCCCCCAGGGGAATTTACTACGAGCAGTACTTC.

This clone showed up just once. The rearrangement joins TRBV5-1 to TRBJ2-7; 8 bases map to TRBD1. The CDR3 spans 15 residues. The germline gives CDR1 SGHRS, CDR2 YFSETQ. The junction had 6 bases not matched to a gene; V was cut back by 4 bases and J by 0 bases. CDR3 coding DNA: TGCGCCAGCAGCCCAACAGGGGGTAGCTCCTACGAGCAGTACTTC. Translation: CASSPTGGSSYEQYF. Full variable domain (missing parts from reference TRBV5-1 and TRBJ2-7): KAGVTQTPRYLIKTRGQQVTLSCSPISGHRSVSWYQQTPGQGLQFLFEYFSETQRNKGNFPGRFSGRQFSNSRSEMNVSTLELGDSALYLCASSPTGGSSYEQYFGPGTRLTVT.

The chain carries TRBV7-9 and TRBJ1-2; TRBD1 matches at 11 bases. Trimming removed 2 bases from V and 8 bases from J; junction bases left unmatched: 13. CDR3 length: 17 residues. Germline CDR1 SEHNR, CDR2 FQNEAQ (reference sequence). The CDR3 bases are TGTGCCAGCAGCTTATGGACAGGGGGCCCCCTTTTGCGAGGCTACACCTTC. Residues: CASSLWTGGPLLRGYTF. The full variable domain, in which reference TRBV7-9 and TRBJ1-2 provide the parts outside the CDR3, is DTGVSQNPRHKITKRGQNVTFRCDPISEHNRLYWYRQTLGQGPEFLTYFQNEAQLEKSRLLSDRFSAERPKGSFSTLEIQRTEQGDSAMYLCASSLWTGGPLLRGYTFGSGTRLTVV.

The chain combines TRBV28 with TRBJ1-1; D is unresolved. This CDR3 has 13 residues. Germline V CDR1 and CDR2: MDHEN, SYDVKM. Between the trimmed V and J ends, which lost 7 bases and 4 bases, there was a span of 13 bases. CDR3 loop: CASNDFVGTEAFF. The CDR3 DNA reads TGTGCCAGCAATGATTTTGTGGGCACTGAAGCTTTCTTT.

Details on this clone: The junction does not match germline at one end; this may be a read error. DNA for the CDR3: TGTGCCAGCAGTTTAGGGGGATCGAACACCGGGGAGCTGTTTTTT. As protein: CASSLGGSNTGELFF. The rearrangement uses TRBV11-1 and TRBJ2-2; a weak D match, TRBD1 (6 bases). The CDR3 covers 15 residues. Per germline, CDR1 SGHAT and CDR2 FQDESV (reference sequence).

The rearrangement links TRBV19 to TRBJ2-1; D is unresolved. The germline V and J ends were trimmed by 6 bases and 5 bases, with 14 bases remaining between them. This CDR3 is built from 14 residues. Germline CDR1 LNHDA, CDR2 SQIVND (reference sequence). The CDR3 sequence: CASRDPGRHNEQFF. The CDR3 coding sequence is TGTGCCAGTAGAGATCCGGGTCGCCACAATGAGCAGTTCTTC. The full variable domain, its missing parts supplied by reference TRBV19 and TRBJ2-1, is DGGITQSPKYLFRKEGQNVTLSCEQNLNHDAMYWYRQDPGQGLRLIYYSQIVNDFQKGDIAEGYSVSREKKESFPLTVTSAQKNPTAFYLCASRDPGRHNEQFFGPGTRLTVL.

The CDR3 loop reads CASSSAEGLGGYTF. DNA for the CDR3: TGCGCCAGCAGCTCGGCAGAGGGCTTGGGAGGCTACACCTTC. This chain links TRBV5-1 with TRBJ1-2; D call uncertain. The CDR3 consists of 14 residues. The germline V gene encodes CDR1 SGHRS and CDR2 YFSETQ. V was trimmed by 3 bases and J by 8 bases, leaving 17 bases between them.

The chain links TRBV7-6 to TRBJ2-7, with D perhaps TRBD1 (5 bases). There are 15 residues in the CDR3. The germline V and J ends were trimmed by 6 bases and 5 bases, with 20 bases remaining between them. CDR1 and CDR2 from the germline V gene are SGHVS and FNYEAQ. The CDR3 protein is CASSLLGPIGNEQYF. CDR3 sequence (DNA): TGTGCCAGCAGTTTGCTGGGGCCCATCGGCAACGAGCAGTACTTC.

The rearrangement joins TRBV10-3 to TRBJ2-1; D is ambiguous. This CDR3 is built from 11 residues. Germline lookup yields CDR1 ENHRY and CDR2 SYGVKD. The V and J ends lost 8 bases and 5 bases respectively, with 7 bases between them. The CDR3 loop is CAIGWNNEQFF. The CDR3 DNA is TGTGCCATCGGGTGGAACAATGAGCAGTTCTTC.

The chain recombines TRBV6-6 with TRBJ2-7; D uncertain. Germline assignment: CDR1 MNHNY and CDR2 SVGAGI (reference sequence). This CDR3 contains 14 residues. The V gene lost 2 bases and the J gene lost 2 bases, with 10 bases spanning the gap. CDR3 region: CASSYGSTTYEQYF. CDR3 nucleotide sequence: TGTGCCAGCAGTTACGGGTCTACCACCTACGAGCAGTACTTC.

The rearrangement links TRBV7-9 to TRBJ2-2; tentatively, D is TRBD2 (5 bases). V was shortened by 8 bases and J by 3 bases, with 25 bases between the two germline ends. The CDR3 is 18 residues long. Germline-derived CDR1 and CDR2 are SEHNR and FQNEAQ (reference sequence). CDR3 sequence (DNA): TGTGCCAGCCCCCTTAAGCGGCAATTCAGTTTCGACACCGGGGAGCTGTTTTTT. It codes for CASPLKRQFSFDTGELFF.

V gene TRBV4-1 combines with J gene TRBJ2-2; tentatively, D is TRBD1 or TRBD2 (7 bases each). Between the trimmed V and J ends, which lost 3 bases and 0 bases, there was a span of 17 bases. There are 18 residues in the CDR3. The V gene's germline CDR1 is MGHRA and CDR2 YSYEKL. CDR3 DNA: TGCGCCAGCAGCCACTCAGCGGGACAGCTCACGAACACCGGGGAGCTGTTTTTT. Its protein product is CASSHSAGQLTNTGELFF.

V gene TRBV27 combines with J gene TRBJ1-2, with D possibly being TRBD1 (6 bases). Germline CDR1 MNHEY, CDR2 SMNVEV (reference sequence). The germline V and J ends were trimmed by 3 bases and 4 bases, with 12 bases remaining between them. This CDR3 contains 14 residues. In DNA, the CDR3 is TGTGCCAGCAGTTTTGTTTCAGGGGTCTATGGCTACACCTTC. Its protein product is CASSFVSGVYGYTF.

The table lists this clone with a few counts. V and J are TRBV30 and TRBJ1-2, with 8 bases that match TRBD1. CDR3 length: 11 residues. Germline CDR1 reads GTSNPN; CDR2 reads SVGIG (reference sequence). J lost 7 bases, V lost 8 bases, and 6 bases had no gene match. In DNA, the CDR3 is TGTGCCGGAGGACAGGGAGGTGGCTACACCTTC. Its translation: CAGGQGGGYTF.

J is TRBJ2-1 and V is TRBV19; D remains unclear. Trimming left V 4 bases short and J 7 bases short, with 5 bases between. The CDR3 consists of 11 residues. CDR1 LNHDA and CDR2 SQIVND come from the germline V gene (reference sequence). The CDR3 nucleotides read TGTGCCAGTAGTACCTTTAATGAGCAGTTCTTC. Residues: CASSTFNEQFF.

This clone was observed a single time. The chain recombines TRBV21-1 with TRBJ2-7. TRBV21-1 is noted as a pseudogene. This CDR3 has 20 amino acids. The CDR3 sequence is CASSNGQGRFLLRNSYEQYF. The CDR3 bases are TGTGCCAGCAGCAATGGGCAAGGGCGATTCCTTTTACGAAACTCCTACGAGCAGTACTTC.